This record looks at one T cell receptor beta chain sequence and its context. Data came from immunoSEQ multiplex PCR; TCRdb stores just in-frame clones and leaves some out. The table has roughly 230,000 clones, 82% seen once. These data originate in a study of blood T cell repertoires in COVID-19. At the level of the study: From T cells, B-cell-depleted T cells, or PBMCs came the material, which was cDNA or gDNA.

Participants came from some 26 US areas, aged roughly 18 to 95 years. Cohorts were assigned according to the clinical history that participants reported. This CDR3 contains 13 residues. Trimming shortened V by 4 bases and J by 4 bases, and 10 bases separated the two germline ends. CDR1 and CDR2 from the germline V gene are MNHEY and SVGEGT. Sample: PBMCs or T cells enriched from blood (not recorded which). This clonotype was sampled from a woman aged 55-69 years who had recovered from COVID-19. The V and J genes are TRBV6-2 or TRBV6-3 and TRBJ2-5; D is unclear. CDR3 amino acids: CASSFRRTETQYF. The CDR3 DNA reads TGTGCCAGCAGTTTTAGGAGAACAGAGACCCAGTACTTC.